The T cell receptor (beta chain) under discussion was sequenced for a study of shared clonotypes between healthy human individuals. The V end lost 2 bases, the J end lost 0 bases, and 9 bases lay between the germline ends. Per germline, CDR1 SGHDT and CDR2 YYEEEE. The CDR3 loop spans 14 amino acids. The naive CD8 subset, CD45RO-negative cells positively selected for CCR7, excluded terminally differentiated effector memory CD45RA+ cells. Researchers divided each subset's genomic DNA evenly across several immunoSEQ plates. The assay was immunoSEQ multiplex PCR, and TCRdb's table has in-frame clones only and misses some. The sample shows about 580,000 clones, 95% to 98% of them seen only once.

Sample: naive CD8+ T cells sorted from blood. This TCR came from a man younger than 45 in good health. The chain joins TRBV5-6 to TRBJ2-7; D call uncertain. DNA for the CDR3: TGTGCCAGCAGCTTTATCCCTGGCTCCTACGAGCAGTACTTC. This gives the protein CASSFIPGSYEQYF.